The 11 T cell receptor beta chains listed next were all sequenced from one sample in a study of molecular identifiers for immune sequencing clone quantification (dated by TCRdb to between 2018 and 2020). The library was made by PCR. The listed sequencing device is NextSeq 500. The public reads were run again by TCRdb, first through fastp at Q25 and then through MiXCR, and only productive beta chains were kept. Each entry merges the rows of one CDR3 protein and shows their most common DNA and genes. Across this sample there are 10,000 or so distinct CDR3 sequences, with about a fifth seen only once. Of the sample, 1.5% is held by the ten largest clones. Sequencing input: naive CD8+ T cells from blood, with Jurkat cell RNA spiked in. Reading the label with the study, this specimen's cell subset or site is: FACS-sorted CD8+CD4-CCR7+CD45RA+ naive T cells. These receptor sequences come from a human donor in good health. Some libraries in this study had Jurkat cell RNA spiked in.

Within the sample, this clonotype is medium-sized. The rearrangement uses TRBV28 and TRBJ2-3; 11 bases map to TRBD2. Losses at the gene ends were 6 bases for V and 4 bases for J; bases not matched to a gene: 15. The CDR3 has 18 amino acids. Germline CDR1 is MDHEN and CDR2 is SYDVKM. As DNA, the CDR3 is TGTGCCAGCAGCCCTTCGACCCCACTAGCGGGAGTCGCAGATACGCAGTATTTT. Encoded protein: CASSPSTPLAGVADTQYF.

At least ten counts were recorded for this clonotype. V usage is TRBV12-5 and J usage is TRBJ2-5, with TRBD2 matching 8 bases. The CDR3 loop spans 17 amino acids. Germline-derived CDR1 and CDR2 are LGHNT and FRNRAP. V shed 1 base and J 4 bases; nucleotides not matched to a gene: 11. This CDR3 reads CASGLAGGLEALETQYF. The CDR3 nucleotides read TGTGCTAGTGGTTTGGCGGGAGGGCTGGAGGCTCTAGAGACCCAGTACTTC.

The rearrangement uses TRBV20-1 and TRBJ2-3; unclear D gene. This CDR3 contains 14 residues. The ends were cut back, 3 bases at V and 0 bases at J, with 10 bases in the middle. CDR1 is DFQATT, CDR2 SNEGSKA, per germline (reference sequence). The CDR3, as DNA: TGCAGTGCTAGTGACCGCTCGAGCACAGATACGCAGTATTTT. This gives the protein CSASDRSSTDTQYF.

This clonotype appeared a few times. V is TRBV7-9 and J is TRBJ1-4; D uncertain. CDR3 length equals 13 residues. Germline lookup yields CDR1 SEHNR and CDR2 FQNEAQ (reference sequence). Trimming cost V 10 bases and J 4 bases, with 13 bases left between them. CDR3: CATTPYINEKLFF. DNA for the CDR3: TGTGCCACAACGCCCTATATTAATGAAAAACTGTTTTTT.

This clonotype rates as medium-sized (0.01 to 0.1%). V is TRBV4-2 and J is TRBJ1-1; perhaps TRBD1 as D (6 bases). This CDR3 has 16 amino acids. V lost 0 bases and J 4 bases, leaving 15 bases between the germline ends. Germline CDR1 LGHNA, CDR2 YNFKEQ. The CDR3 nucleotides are TGTGCCAGCAGCCAAGAACAGGGTGGGTTTCGCACTGAAGCTTTCTTT. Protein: CASSQEQGGFRTEAFF.

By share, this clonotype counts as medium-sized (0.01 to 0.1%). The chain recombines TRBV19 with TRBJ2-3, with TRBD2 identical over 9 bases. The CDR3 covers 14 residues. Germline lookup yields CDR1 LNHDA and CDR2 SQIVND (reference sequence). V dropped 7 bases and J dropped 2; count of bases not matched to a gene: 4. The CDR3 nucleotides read TGTGCCAGTAAGCGGGAGGCTTACACAGATACGCAGTATTTT. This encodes CASKREAYTDTQYF.

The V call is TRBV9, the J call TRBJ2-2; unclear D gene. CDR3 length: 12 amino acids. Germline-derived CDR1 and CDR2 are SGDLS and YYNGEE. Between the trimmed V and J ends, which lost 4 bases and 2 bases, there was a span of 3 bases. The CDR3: CASSTNTGELFF. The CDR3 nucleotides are TGTGCCAGCAGCACAAACACCGGGGAGCTGTTTTTT.

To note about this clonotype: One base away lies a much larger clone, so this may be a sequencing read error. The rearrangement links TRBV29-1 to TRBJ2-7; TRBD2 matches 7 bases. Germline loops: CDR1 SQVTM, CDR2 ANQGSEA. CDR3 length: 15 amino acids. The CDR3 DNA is TGCAGCGTTGAATGGGGGGGTGGGAGGCCGTACGAGCGGTACTTC. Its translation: CSVEWGGGRPYERYF.

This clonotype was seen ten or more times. The CDR3 nucleotides are TGTGCCAGTAGTGCGGACAGCTACGAGCAGTACTTC. Protein: CASSADSYEQYF. The rearrangement joins TRBV19 to TRBJ2-7, with D possibly TRBD1 on 6 matching bases. V was cut by 5 bases and J by 3 bases, with 8 bases left in between. This CDR3 comprises 12 residues. Germline CDR1 LNHDA, CDR2 SQIVND (reference sequence). The full variable domain, its missing parts supplied by reference TRBV19 and TRBJ2-7, is DGGITQSPKYLFRKEGQNVTLSCEQNLNHDAMYWYRQDPGQGLRLIYYSQIVNDFQKGDIAEGYSVSREKKESFPLTVTSAQKNPTAFYLCASSADSYEQYFGPGTRLTVT.

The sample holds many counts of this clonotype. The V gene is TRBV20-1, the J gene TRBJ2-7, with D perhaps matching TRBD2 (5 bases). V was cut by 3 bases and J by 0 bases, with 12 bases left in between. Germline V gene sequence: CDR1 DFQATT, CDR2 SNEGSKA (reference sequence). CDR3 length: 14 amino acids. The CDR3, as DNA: TGCAGTGCTAGCCCCATCGGGGTCTCCTACGAGCAGTACTTC. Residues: CSASPIGVSYEQYF.

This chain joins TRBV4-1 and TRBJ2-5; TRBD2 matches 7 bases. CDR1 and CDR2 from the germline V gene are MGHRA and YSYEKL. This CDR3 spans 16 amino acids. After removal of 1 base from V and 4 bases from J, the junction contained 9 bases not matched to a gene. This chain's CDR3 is CASSQVLALCSETQYF. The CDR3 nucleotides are TGCGCCAGCAGCCAAGTACTAGCGTTGTGTTCAGAGACCCAGTACTTC.